The 20 T cell receptor beta chains reported below all come from one sample, sequenced in a study of cytomegalovirus exposure and HLA in healthy donors. The PCR ran on 60 Vbeta and 13 Jbeta primers. Profiling relied on immunoSEQ multiplex PCR, and the TCRdb table lists in-frame clones only, not all of them. This table holds 110,000 to 150,000 clones, approximately 80% found once. The sequenced sample consisted of PBMCs. The receptors stem from a boy younger than 10 in good health and CMV-seronegative.

The chain joins TRBV9 to TRBJ2-7; TRBD1 agrees at 8 bases. Trimming took 7 bases from V and 5 from J; bases not matched to a gene: 5. From germline, CDR1 is SGDLS and CDR2 YYNGEE. The CDR3 contains 12 residues. CDR3 amino acids: CASGRQGHEQYF. The CDR3, as DNA: TGTGCCAGCGGACGACAGGGGCACGAGCAGTACTTC.

J is TRBJ1-2 and V is TRBV11-2; D is unresolved. Germline CDR1 SGHAT, CDR2 FQNNGV. This CDR3 is built from 16 residues. Trimming took 0 bases from V and 4 from J, leaving 15 bases between them. The CDR3 spells CASSLDRTPAGYGYTF. The CDR3 DNA sequence: TGTGCCAGCAGCTTAGATCGTACACCGGCGGGCTATGGCTACACCTTC.

This clone showed up just a few times. The CDR3 DNA sequence: TGTGCCAGCAGCGTAGGGGTACTAGCGGGAGTTAAAACCGGGGAGCTGTTTTTT. Protein: CASSVGVLAGVKTGELFF. The chain recombines TRBV9 with TRBJ2-2, with TRBD2 identical over 11 bases. There are 18 residues in the CDR3. The V segment lost 0 bases and the J segment 5 bases; nucleotides outside the gene matches: 9. Germline V gene data show CDR1 as SGDLS and CDR2 as YYNGEE. Supplemented by reference TRBV9 and TRBJ2-2, the full variable domain reads DSGVTQTPKHLITATGQRVTLRCSPRSGDLSVYWYQQSLDQGLQFLIQYYNGEERAKGNILERFSAQQFPDLHSELNLSSLELGDSALYFCASSVGVLAGVKTGELFFGEGSRLTVL.

This clone was detected once. This chain links TRBV11-2 with TRBJ2-7, with D possibly being TRBD2 (5 bases). Germline CDR1 reads SGHAT; CDR2 reads FQNNGV. V was trimmed by 6 bases and J by 4 bases, leaving 16 bases between them. The length of the CDR3 is 14 residues. CDR3 nucleotide sequence: TGTGCCAGCAGGGGTGGAGGTTTACATTACGAGCAGTACTTC. This sequence encodes CASRGGGLHYEQYF.

This rearrangement joins TRBV7-9 to TRBJ1-5; 7 bases fit TRBD1. The CDR3 is made up of 15 amino acids. From germline, CDR1 is SEHNR and CDR2 FQNEAQ (reference sequence). V was pared by 1 base and J by 6 bases, with 6 bases of the junction left unmatched. CDR3 sequence reads: CASSLGTGFFQPQHF. The CDR3 DNA reads TGTGCCAGCAGCTTAGGGACAGGTTTCTTTCAGCCCCAGCATTTT.

This sequence joins TRBV2 and TRBJ2-3, with a weak D call TRBD2 (5 bases). The V gene lost 7 bases and the J gene lost 2 bases, with 10 bases spanning the gap. Looked up from germline, CDR1 is SNHLY and CDR2 is FYNNEI. This CDR3 spans 13 amino acids. The CDR3 sequence is CASITGNTDTQYF. In nucleotides, the CDR3 is TGTGCCAGCATTACGGGGAACACAGATACGCAGTATTTT.

This rearrangement joins TRBV7-2 to TRBJ1-6; 7 bases are a match to TRBD1. V was pared by 0 bases and J by 6 bases, with 8 bases of the junction left unmatched. The CDR3 is made up of 17 amino acids. Germline loops: CDR1 SGHTA, CDR2 FQGNSA. The CDR3 is CASSLADRIGFNSPLHF. The CDR3 DNA follows: TGTGCCAGCAGCTTAGCGGACAGGATCGGCTTTAATTCACCCCTCCACTTT.

This sequence joins TRBV9 and TRBJ1-2; possible D gene TRBD1, 5 bases. Trimming took 0 bases from V and 3 from J, leaving 9 bases between them. The CDR3 extends over 14 amino acids. Germline V CDR1 and CDR2: SGDLS, YYNGEE. The CDR3 nucleotides are TGTGCCAGCAGCGTAGATCAGGGATACTATGGCTACACCTTC. It yields the protein CASSVDQGYYGYTF.

The J gene is TRBJ2-5, the V gene TRBV11-2; the D is unclear. CDR1 is SGHAT and CDR2 is FQNNGV in the germline V gene. The V gene lost 10 bases and the J gene lost 5 bases, with 20 bases spanning the gap. This CDR3 has 14 amino acids. DNA for the CDR3: TGTGCCACAGCAGCTCGTCTAGACGGGGAGACCCAGTACTTC. This codes for CATAARLDGETQYF.

This clone was picked up a small number of times. V usage is TRBV10-1 and J usage is TRBJ1-5; no reliable D call. Germline values: CDR1 WNHNN, CDR2 SYGVQD (reference sequence). CDR3 length: 13 residues. V gave up 8 bases and J gave up 0 bases, with 8 bases separating them. The CDR3 nucleotides read TGCGCCAGCCGTCGGTGTAGCAATCAGCCCCAGCATTTT. It codes for CASRRCSNQPQHF.

The chain employs TRBV7-8 and TRBJ1-1; 7 nucleotides line up with TRBD1. V lost 5 bases to trimming and J lost 2 bases; unmatched junction nucleotides: 5. Germline loops: CDR1 SGHVS, CDR2 FQNEAQ. The CDR3 loop spans 14 amino acids. The CDR3 coding sequence is TGTGCCAGCAGCACCTACAGGGGCAACACTGAAGCTTTCTTT. Translating gives CASSTYRGNTEAFF.

The chain combines TRBV9 with TRBJ2-5, with D possibly being TRBD2 (7 bases). Germline CDR1 is SGDLS and CDR2 is YYNGEE. This CDR3 region has 15 residues. V gave up 0 bases and J gave up 9 bases, with 18 bases separating them. In DNA, the CDR3 is TGTGCCAGCAGCGTAGGAGGGGGGGGGAATGGGGCCCAGTACTTC. Translation gives CASSVGGGGNGAQYF.

The V and J genes are TRBV9 and TRBJ2-7; 11 bases agree with TRBD2. This CDR3 spans 16 amino acids. The ends lost 0 bases at V and 6 bases at J; junction bases unmatched: 8. From germline, CDR1 is SGDLS and CDR2 YYNGEE. The CDR3 spells CASSVGLAGIELEQYF. The CDR3, as DNA: TGTGCCAGCAGCGTAGGACTAGCGGGAATTGAACTCGAGCAGTACTTC.

This clone was counted only a few times. CDR3 coding DNA: TGTGCCAGCACCACAGGGAGGGGTAATGAAAAACTGTTTTTT. It codes for CASTTGRGNEKLFF. The rearrangement uses TRBV7-2 and TRBJ1-4; maybe TRBD1 (6 bases). This CDR3 contains 14 residues. Germline lookup yields CDR1 SGHTA and CDR2 FQGNSA. The germline V and J ends were trimmed by 7 bases and 4 bases, with 13 bases remaining between them.

This chain joins TRBV29-1 and TRBJ2-1; 10 bases line up with TRBD2. The CDR3 loop spans 17 amino acids. Germline CDR1 is SQVTM and CDR2 is ANQGSEA. V trimming: 4 bases; J trimming: 6 bases; junction bases outside the gene matches: 15. CDR3 protein: CSVVSGLAVLWGNEQFF. CDR3 nucleotides: TGCAGCGTTGTTTCCGGACTAGCGGTCCTATGGGGCAATGAGCAGTTCTTC.

Comment on this clone: Other DNA sequences in this sample translate to the same CDR3. The chain employs TRBV6-1 and TRBJ2-3, with 10 bases fitting TRBD2. Germline CDR1 is MNHNS and CDR2 is SASEGT. Trimming cost V 1 base and J 1 base; bases outside gene matches: 8. The CDR3 has 18 amino acids. CDR3 sequence (DNA): TGTGCCAGCAGTGAAGAGGTAATTACTAGCGGGGGCACAGATACGCAGTATTTT. The encoded protein is CASSEEVITSGGTDTQYF.

V is TRBV5-1 and J is TRBJ2-2; possible D gene TRBD1, 5 bases. Trimming pared 5 bases from V and 7 bases from J, leaving 24 bases between. CDR3 length: 17 amino acids. Germline CDR1 and CDR2: SGHRS and YFSETQ. In DNA, the CDR3 is TGCGCCAGCAGTAGGGCAAGGGGCCACAGAAATAGCGGGGAGCTGTTTTTT. Its protein product is CASSRARGHRNSGELFF.

Here the CDR3 DNA reads TGTGCCAGCAGCTTAGGCCGGGAGGGTGAGGGAAACATTCAGTACTTC. Its protein product is CASSLGREGEGNIQYF. This chain uses TRBV11-3 with TRBJ2-4; 8 bases are shared with TRBD2. The CDR3 spans 16 residues. Trimming cost V 1 base and J 6 bases; bases outside gene matches: 8. Germline CDR1 and CDR2: SGHNT and YENEEA.

This rearrangement joins TRBV19 to TRBJ2-1, with D possibly matching TRBD2 (5 bases). The V end lost 7 bases, the J end lost 3 bases, and 10 bases lay between the germline ends. The CDR3 has 13 amino acids. The germline CDR1 and CDR2 sequences are LNHDA and SQIVND (reference sequence). The CDR3 sequence: CASNGNYYNEQFF. Here the CDR3 DNA reads TGTGCCAGTAACGGGAACTACTACAATGAGCAGTTCTTC.

The chain uses TRBV20-1 and TRBJ2-1; 9 bases match TRBD1. Germline CDR1 is DFQATT and CDR2 is SNEGSKA (reference sequence). V lost 7 bases to trimming and J lost 16 bases; unmatched junction nucleotides: 11. This CDR3 has 11 residues. The CDR3 sequence: CSVPTGTGYFF. CDR3 sequence (DNA): TGCAGTGTCCCAACCGGGACAGGGTATTTCTTC.